The 2 T cell receptor beta chains listed next were all sequenced from one sample in a study of T cells in women clearing cervical HPV infection. The assay was immunoSEQ multiplex PCR, and TCRdb's table has in-frame clones only and misses some. The sample shows approximately 28,000 clones, and 2.8% sits with its ten largest clones. Source material: blood buffy coat. The receptors were gathered from a woman between 18 and 70 years old with a cervical HPV16 infection that either progressed to CIN3+ or cleared (not recorded which).

On this clone: The CDR3 end lies 3 residues beyond the end of the read and is filled in from the germline J gene. The chain employs TRBV10-3 and TRBJ1-2, with D unclear. The ends were cut back, 6 bases at V and 6 bases at J, with 14 bases in the middle. This CDR3 comprises 13 residues. The germline gives CDR1 ENHRY, CDR2 SYGVKD. CDR3 bases read: TGTGCCATCAGCAACCCCCAGGTTCATGGC. It translates to CAISNPQVHG. The complete CDR3 reads CAISNPQVHGYTF.

Concerning this clone itself: From the germline J gene comes the end of the CDR3, since the read stops 3 residues before it. The chain carries TRBV7-2 and TRBJ2-2; D possibly corresponds to TRBD2 (6 bases). Germline V gene data show CDR1 as SGHTA and CDR2 as FQGNSA. The CDR3 length is 15 residues. Trimming left V 0 bases short and J 7 bases short, with 12 bases between. The sequenced CDR3 bases are TGTGCCAGCAGCTTAGCGCTCGGGGAGGTCGGGGAG. Residues: CASSLALGEVGE. The whole CDR3 protein reads CASSLALGEVGELFF.